This TCR beta chain was captured by sequencing in a study of post-analysis software for immune sequencing data. The CDR3 loop spans 16 amino acids. The J segment lost 0 bases and the V segment lost 5 bases, leaving 8 bases of the junction unmatched. Per germline, CDR1 SGHAT and CDR2 FQNNGV. General study findings and limits: By F measure, strong co-clustering occurred among samples prepared in the same batch. In patients, about 5 TRBV segments were more frequent than in controls, with TRBV5-6, TRBV5-1 and TRBV20-1 among them. Multiple sclerosis was associated with a significant reduction in normalized Chao1 diversity relative to controls.

Turning to this clonotype: What it recognizes is unknown.

Presence of unique molecular identifiers characterized the TCR beta cDNA libraries. Around 500,000 cDNA molecules were obtained from about 1 to 10 million T cells. MiXCR, run by TCRdb on the PCR reads, gives a single entry per CDR3 protein. The top ten hold roughly 8.2% of the sample, which has about 430,000 distinct CDR3 sequences, approximately 39% seen once. The sample consisted of blood. J is TRBJ2-3 and V is TRBV11-2, with 7 bases lining up with TRBD1. The TCR comes from a girl aged 2 to 10 with multiple sclerosis. The CDR3 DNA reads as TGTGCCAGCAGCCGGTGGACAGGATCTAGCACAGATACGCAGTATTTT. This codes for CASSRWTGSSTDTQYF.